A selection of T cell receptor beta chains follows, all from one sample in a study of cytomegalovirus exposure and HLA in healthy donors. Method: immunoSEQ multiplex PCR; TCRdb's copy keeps in-frame clones and lacks some. The data contain some 160,000 clones, over 60% of them singletons. Material: PBMCs. These receptor sequences come from a man aged 35-49 years in good health and CMV-seronegative. The CDR3 runs from the conserved cysteine through the conserved F or W. A D gene is named only where the DNA matches it firmly. Some rows have no size entry. The others give once, few or many, or a class for an expanded clone.

v_gene	abundance	j_gene	d_gene	CDR3aa	CDR3nt
TRBV25-1	NA	TRBJ2-7	TRBD1	CASSDWTGAYEQYF	TGTGCCAGCAGTGATTGGACAGGGGCCTACGAGCAGTACTTC
TRBV5-1	NA	TRBJ2-5	TRBD2	CASSFLAGAQETQYF	TGCGCCAGCAGCTTTCTAGCGGGGGCCCAAGAGACCCAGTACTTC
TRBV6-5	NA	TRBJ2-7	TRBD1	CASSSPRDRPSYEQYF	TGTGCCAGCAGTTCACCGCGGGACAGGCCCTCCTACGAGCAGTACTTC
TRBV11-2	NA	TRBJ1-5	NA	CASSSIRGNQPQHF	TGTGCCAGCAGCTCCATAAGGGGGAATCAGCCCCAGCATTTT
TRBV30	few	TRBJ1-5	NA	CAWSLTQIDQPQHF	TGTGCCTGGAGTCTTACTCAAATTGATCAGCCCCAGCATTTT
TRBV9	NA	TRBJ1-4	TRBD1	CASSVARDRVDEKLFF	TGTGCCAGCAGCGTAGCCCGGGACAGGGTGGATGAAAAACTGTTTTTT
TRBV2	few	TRBJ2-7	NA	CASSVQGGYEQYF	TGTGCCAGCAGTGTGCAAGGGGGTTACGAGCAGTACTTC
TRBV7-9	NA	TRBJ2-3	NA	CASSLSRLGRYTQYF	TGTGCCAGCAGCTTATCACGACTCGGGAGATATACGCAGTATTTT
TRBV11-2	few	TRBJ2-3	TRBD2	CASSFGGGPPDTQYF	TGTGCCAGCAGCTTCGGGGGGGGGCCCCCAGATACGCAGTATTTT
TRBV5-1	NA	TRBJ2-2	TRBD1	CASSLRQGNTGELFF	TGCGCCAGCAGCCTCCGACAGGGAAACACCGGGGAGCTGTTTTTT
TRBV30	NA	TRBJ1-1	NA	CASYRAEAFF	TGTGCCAGTTACCGGGCTGAAGCTTTCTTT
TRBV7-2	NA	TRBJ2-2	TRBD2	CASSPRSPGGGGELFF	TGTGCCAGCAGCCCAAGGTCTCCCGGGGGGGGCGGGGAGCTGTTTTTT
TRBV11-2	NA	TRBJ2-5	TRBD2	CASSNSGRPQETQYF	TGTGCCAGCAGCAATAGCGGGAGACCACAAGAGACCCAGTACTTC
TRBV6-1	NA	TRBJ2-7	TRBD2	CASSSREGYEQYF	TGTGCCAGCTCCTCCCGGGAGGGCTACGAGCAGTACTTC
TRBV27	NA	TRBJ1-4	NA	CASSLSSGWNEKLFF	TGTGCCAGCAGTTTATCATCCGGGTGGAATGAAAAACTGTTTTTT
TRBV7-9	NA	TRBJ1-6	TRBD1	CASSPGTGGHNSPLHF	TGTGCCAGCAGCCCTGGGACAGGGGGACATAATTCACCCCTCCACTTT
TRBV2	few	TRBJ2-7	NA	CASSVSYEQYF	TGTGCCAGCAGTGTGAGCTACGAGCAGTACTTC
TRBV5-1	NA	TRBJ2-7	NA	CASSLGGSLYEQYF	TGCGCCAGCAGCTTGGGGGGCAGCCTCTACGAGCAGTACTTC
TRBV27	NA	TRBJ1-4	TRBD1	CASGRQGPNEKLFF	TGTGCCAGCGGCAGACAGGGCCCTAATGAAAAACTGTTTTTT
TRBV5-6	NA	TRBJ1-2	TRBD1	CASSLVQGAIYGYTF	TGTGCCAGCAGCTTGGTGCAGGGGGCTATCTATGGCTACACCTTC
TRBV2	NA	TRBJ1-4	TRBD1	CASSALTGRNEKLFF	TGTGCCAGCAGTGCCCTGACAGGGCGTAATGAAAAACTGTTTTTT
TRBV29-1	few	TRBJ1-1	NA	CSVGGGGTEAFF	TGCAGCGTTGGTGGGGGGGGCACTGAAGCTTTCTTT
TRBV6-1	few	TRBJ1-5	NA	CASSEAMEGQPQHF	TGTGCCAGCAGTGAAGCGATGGAGGGTCAGCCCCAGCATTTT
TRBV18	NA	TRBJ1-4	NA	CASSPSGSNEKLFF	TGTGCCAGCTCACCTTCGGGGTCTAATGAAAAACTGTTTTTT
TRBV7-3	NA	TRBJ1-2	TRBD1	CASSLTGGGGYTF	TGTGCCAGCAGCCTAACAGGGGGCGGTGGCTACACCTTC
TRBV7-8	NA	TRBJ2-7	TRBD2	CASSLAGDYEQYF	TGTGCCAGCAGCTTGGCGGGAGATTACGAGCAGTACTTC
TRBV29-1	NA	TRBJ2-4	TRBD1	CSVEGQGANIQYF	TGCAGCGTTGAGGGACAGGGGGCGAACATTCAGTACTTC
TRBV6-4	NA	TRBJ2-7	NA	CASSDCFGTSGYEQYF	TGTGCCAGCAGTGACTGTTTTGGGACCAGCGGGTACGAGCAGTACTTC
TRBV27	NA	TRBJ1-4	NA	CASSLSQTTNEKLFF	TGTGCCAGCAGTTTATCACAGACAACTAATGAAAAACTGTTTTTT
TRBV5-4	NA	TRBJ2-1	NA	CASSLGPGGPYNEQFF	TGTGCCAGCAGCTTGGGGCCCGGGGGGCCCTACAATGAGCAGTTCTTC
TRBV10-3	NA	TRBJ2-1	TRBD2	CAISAGGELGRNEQFF	TGTGCCATCAGTGCCGGGGGGGAGCTGGGACGAAATGAGCAGTTCTTC
TRBV19	NA	TRBJ2-6	NA	CASSIGAGLYPGANVLTF	TGTGCCAGTAGTATAGGAGCAGGGCTTTACCCTGGGGCCAACGTCCTGACTTTC
TRBV5-4	NA	TRBJ2-7	NA	CASSFANEQYF	TGTGCCAGCAGCTTCGCGAACGAGCAGTACTTC
TRBV29-1	NA	TRBJ2-3	TRBD1	CSVPGQTSTDTQYF	TGCAGCGTCCCGGGACAGACGAGCACAGATACGCAGTATTTT
TRBV10-2	NA	TRBJ2-3	NA	CASSGSWGTDTQYF	TGCGCCAGCAGCGGGAGCTGGGGCACAGATACGCAGTATTTT
TRBV19	few	TRBJ2-5	NA	CASSIGAQGGETQYF	TGTGCCAGTAGTATAGGAGCCCAGGGTGGGGAGACCCAGTACTTC
TRBV4-1	NA	TRBJ2-3	NA	CASRAGVTDTQYF	TGCGCCAGCAGGGCAGGGGTCACAGATACGCAGTATTTT
TRBV19	NA	TRBJ1-2	NA	CASSTTPRTDGYTF	TGTGCCAGTAGTACCACCCCTCGGACAGATGGCTACACCTTC
TRBV6-4	NA	TRBJ2-3	TRBD2	CASSLGTSGTDTQYF	TGTGCCAGCAGTCTCGGGACTAGCGGCACAGATACGCAGTATTTT
TRBV12-5	NA	TRBJ2-2	TRBD2	CASGRPSGFTGELFF	TGTGCTAGTGGTCGACCTAGCGGATTCACCGGGGAGCTGTTTTTT
TRBV6-4	NA	TRBJ2-3	TRBD2	CASSSETSGRHTQYF	TGTGCCAGCAGTTCAGAGACTAGCGGGAGACATACGCAGTATTTT
TRBV6-1	NA	TRBJ2-7	TRBD1	CASSAGTGDHSYEQYF	TGTGCCAGCAGTGCCGGGACAGGGGACCATTCCTACGAGCAGTACTTC
TRBV12-5	NA	TRBJ2-7	NA	CASGFGSGTYEQYF	TGTGCTAGTGGTTTCGGGTCGGGGACCTACGAGCAGTACTTC
TRBV7-9	NA	TRBJ1-1	NA	CASRTTGTGAEAFF	TGTGCCAGCAGGACCACCGGGACGGGAGCTGAAGCTTTCTTT
TRBV5-4	NA	TRBJ1-1	TRBD1	CASSLGGTGEAFF	TGTGCCAGCAGCTTGGGGGGGACAGGGGAAGCTTTCTTT
TRBV21-1	NA	TRBJ1-4	NA	CASSKARTGIDEKLFF	TGTGCCAGCAGCAAAGCGAGGACAGGCATTGATGAAAAACTGTTTTTT
TRBV4-2	NA	TRBJ1-6	TRBD1	CASSQEDRENSPLHF	TGTGCCAGCAGCCAAGAGGACAGGGAGAATTCACCCCTCCACTTT
TRBV10-3	NA	TRBJ2-5	NA	CAISRGTDETQYF	TGTGCCATCAGCCGCGGGACAGATGAGACCCAGTACTTC
TRBV10-3	NA	TRBJ2-1	NA	CAISSRPGRGMNEQFF	TGTGCCATCAGTAGCCGTCCGGGTCGTGGTATGAATGAGCAGTTCTTC
TRBV15	NA	TRBJ2-1	NA	CATSRDRGFEQFF	TGTGCCACCAGCAGAGATAGGGGGTTTGAGCAGTTCTTC
TRBV9	NA	TRBJ2-2	TRBD2	CASSSRTSGNTGELFF	TGTGCCAGCAGCTCCCGGACTAGCGGGAACACCGGGGAGCTGTTTTTT
TRBV7-2	NA	TRBJ2-2	TRBD2	CASSFTLGLATGELFF	TGTGCCAGCAGCTTTACCCTCGGACTAGCGACCGGGGAGCTGTTTTTT
TRBV5-4	NA	TRBJ2-3	TRBD2	CASSLDAGVTDTQYF	TGTGCCAGCAGCTTGGATGCGGGGGTCACAGATACGCAGTATTTT
TRBV4-1	NA	TRBJ1-1	TRBD1	CASSQGEDRGWAFF	TGCGCCAGCAGCCAAGGCGAGGACAGGGGATGGGCTTTCTTT
TRBV2	NA	TRBJ1-1	NA	CASSYREAFF	TGTGCCAGCAGTTACAGGGAAGCTTTCTTT
TRBV5-1	many	TRBJ1-4	NA	CASKSLSTNEKLFF	TGCGCCAGCAAAAGTCTATCAACTAATGAAAAACTGTTTTTT
TRBV7-9	NA	TRBJ1-3	TRBD1	CASSPPGQGYGNTIYF	TGTGCCAGCAGCCCACCAGGACAGGGATACGGAAACACCATATATTTT
TRBV5-1	NA	TRBJ2-2	NA	CASSLAQGGNTGELFF	TGCGCCAGCAGCTTGGCCCAAGGGGGTAACACCGGGGAGCTGTTTTTT
TRBV18	once	TRBJ2-5	NA	CASSPRGFQETQYF	TGTGCCAGCTCACCTCGGGGGTTCCAAGAGACCCAGTACTTC
TRBV7-7	NA	TRBJ1-4	TRBD1	CASSTDRAEKLFF	TGTGCCAGCAGCACGGACAGGGCTGAAAAACTGTTTTTT